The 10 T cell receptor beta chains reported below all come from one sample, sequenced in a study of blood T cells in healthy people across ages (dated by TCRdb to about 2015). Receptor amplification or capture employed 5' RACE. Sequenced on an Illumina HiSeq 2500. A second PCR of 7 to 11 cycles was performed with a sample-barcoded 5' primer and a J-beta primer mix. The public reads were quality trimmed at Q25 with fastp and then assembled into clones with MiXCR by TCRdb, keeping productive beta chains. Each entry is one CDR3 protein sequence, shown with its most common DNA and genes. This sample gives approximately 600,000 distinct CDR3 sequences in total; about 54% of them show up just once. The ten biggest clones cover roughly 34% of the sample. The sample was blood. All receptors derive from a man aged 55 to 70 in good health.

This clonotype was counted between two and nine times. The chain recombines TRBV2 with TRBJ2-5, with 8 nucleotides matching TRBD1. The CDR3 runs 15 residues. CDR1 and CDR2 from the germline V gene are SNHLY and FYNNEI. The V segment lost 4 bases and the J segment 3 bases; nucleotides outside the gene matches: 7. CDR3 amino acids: CASSGRQGLEETQYF. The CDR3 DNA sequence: TGTGCCAGCAGTGGAAGACAGGGGTTGGAAGAGACCCAGTACTTC.

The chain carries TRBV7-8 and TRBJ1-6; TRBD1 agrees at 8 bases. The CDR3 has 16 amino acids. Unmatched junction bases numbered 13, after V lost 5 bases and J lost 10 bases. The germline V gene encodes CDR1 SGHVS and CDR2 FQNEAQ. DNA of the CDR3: TGTGCCAGCAGCGGACGGACAGGGTATTTACGATCACCCCTCCACTTT. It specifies CASSGRTGYLRSPLHF.

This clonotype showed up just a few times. This CDR3 is CSARDRQRGGQETQYF. CDR3 sequence (DNA): TGCAGTGCTAGAGATCGACAGCGGGGGGGCCAAGAGACCCAGTACTTC. The rearrangement joins TRBV20-1 to TRBJ2-5, with 10 bases identical to TRBD2. J was trimmed by 1 base and V by 0 bases; bases with no gene match: 5. Germline V lookup: CDR1 DFQATT, CDR2 SNEGSKA (reference sequence). The CDR3 runs 16 residues.

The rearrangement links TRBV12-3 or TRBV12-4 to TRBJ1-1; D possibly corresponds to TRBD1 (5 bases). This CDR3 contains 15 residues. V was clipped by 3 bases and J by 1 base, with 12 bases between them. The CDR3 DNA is TGTGCCAGCAGTTTTCGGACACTTTCGAACACTGAAGCTTTCTTT. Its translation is CASSFRTLSNTEAFF.

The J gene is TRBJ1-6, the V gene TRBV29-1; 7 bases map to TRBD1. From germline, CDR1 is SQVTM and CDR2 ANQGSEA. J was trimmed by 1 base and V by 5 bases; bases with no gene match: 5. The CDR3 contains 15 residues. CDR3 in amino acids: CSVRDSLSYNSPLHF. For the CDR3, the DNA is TGCAGCGTTAGGGACAGCCTTTCCTATAATTCACCCCTCCACTTT.

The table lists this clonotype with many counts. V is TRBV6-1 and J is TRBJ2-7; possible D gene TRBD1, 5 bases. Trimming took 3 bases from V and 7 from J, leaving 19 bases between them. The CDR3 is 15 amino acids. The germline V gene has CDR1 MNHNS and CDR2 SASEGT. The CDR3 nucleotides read TGTGCCAGCAGTGAGCGGCAGGGTCGTCCTAAGGAGCAGTACTTC. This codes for CASSERQGRPKEQYF.

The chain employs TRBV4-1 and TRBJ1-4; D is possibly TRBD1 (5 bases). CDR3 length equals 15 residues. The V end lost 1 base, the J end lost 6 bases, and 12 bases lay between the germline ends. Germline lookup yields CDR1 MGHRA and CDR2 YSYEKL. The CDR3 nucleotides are TGCGCCAGCAGCCAAGCGGGACGGACTGATGAAAAACTGTTTTTT. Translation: CASSQAGRTDEKLFF.

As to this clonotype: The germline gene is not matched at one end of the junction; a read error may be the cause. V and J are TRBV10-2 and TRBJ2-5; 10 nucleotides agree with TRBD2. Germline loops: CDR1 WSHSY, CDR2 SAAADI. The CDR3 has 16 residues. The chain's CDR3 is CASSAASGGLQETQYF. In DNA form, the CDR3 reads TGCGCCAGTAGTGCGGCTAGCGGGGGTCTCCAAGAGACCCAGTACTTC.

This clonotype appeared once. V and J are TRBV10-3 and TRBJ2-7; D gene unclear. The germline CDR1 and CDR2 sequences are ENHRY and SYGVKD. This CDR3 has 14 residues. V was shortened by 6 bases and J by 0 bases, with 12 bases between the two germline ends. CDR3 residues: CAIRRDPSSYEQYF. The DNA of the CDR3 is TGTGCCATCAGAAGAGATCCTAGCTCCTACGAGCAGTACTTC.

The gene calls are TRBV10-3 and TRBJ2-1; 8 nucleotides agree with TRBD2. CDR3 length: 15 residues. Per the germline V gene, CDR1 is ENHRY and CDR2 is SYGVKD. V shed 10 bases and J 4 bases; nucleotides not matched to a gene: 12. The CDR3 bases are TGTGCCACTCAAGAGAGCGGGGGCACTTACAATGAGCAGTTCTTC. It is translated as CATQESGGTYNEQFF.